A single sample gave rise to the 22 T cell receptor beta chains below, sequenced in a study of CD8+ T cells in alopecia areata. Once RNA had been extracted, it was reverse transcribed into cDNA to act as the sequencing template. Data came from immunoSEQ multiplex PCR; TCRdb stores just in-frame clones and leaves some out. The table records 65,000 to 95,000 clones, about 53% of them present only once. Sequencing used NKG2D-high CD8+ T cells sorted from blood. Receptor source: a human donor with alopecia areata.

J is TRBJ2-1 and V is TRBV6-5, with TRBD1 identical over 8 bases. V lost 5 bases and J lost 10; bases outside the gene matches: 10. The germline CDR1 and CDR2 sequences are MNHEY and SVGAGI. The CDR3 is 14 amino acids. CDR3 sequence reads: CASSGQGRRLEQFF. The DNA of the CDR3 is TGTGCCAGCAGTGGACAGGGCCGCCGTCTGGAGCAGTTCTTC.

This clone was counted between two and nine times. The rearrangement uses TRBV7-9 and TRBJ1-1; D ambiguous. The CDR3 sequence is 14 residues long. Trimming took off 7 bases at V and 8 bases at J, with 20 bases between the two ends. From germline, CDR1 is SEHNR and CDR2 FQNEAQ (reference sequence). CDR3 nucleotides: TGTGCCAGCATCCCCCCGCTTCAAATACTCGAAGCTTTCTTT. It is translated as CASIPPLQILEAFF.

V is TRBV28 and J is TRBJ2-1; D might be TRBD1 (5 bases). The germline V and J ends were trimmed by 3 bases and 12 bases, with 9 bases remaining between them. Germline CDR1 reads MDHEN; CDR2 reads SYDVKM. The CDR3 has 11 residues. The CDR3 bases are TGTGCCAGCAGTTTTGGTCAGGGGCAGTTCTTC. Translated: CASSFGQGQFF. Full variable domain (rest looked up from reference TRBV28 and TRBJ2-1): DVKVTQSSRYLVKRTGEKVFLECVQDMDHENMFWYRQDPGLGLRLIYFSYDVKMKEKGDIPEGYSVSREKKERFSLILESASTNQTSMYLCASSFGQGQFFGPGTRLTVL.

The CDR3 sequence is CASSVATGTYEQYF. CDR3 coding DNA: TGTGCCAGCAGCGTAGCTACAGGGACCTACGAGCAGTACTTC. The genes are TRBV9 and TRBJ2-7, with D possibly matching TRBD1 (6 bases). There are 14 residues in the CDR3. V dropped 0 bases and J dropped 2 bases, with 9 bases sitting between them. In germline, CDR1 is SGDLS, CDR2 YYNGEE.

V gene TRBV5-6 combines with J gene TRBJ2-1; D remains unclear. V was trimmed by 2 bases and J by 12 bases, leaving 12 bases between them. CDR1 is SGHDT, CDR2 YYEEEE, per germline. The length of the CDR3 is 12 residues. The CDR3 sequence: CASSLSRVGQFF. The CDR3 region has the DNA TGTGCCAGCAGCTTAAGTCGTGTGGGGCAGTTCTTC. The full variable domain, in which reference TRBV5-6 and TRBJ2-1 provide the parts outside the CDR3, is DAGVTQSPTHLIKTRGQQVTLRCSPKSGHDTVSWYQQALGQGPQFIFQYYEEEERQRGNFPDRFSGHQFPNYSSELNVNALLLGDSALYLCASSLSRVGQFFGPGTRLTVL.

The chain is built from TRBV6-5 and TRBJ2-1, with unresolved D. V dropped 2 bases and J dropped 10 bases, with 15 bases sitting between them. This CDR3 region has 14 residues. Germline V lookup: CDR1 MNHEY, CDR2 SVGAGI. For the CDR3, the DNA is TGTGCCAGCAGTTACGCGACAACCCCGACAGAGCAGTTCTTC. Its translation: CASSYATTPTEQFF.

The CDR3 DNA follows: TGCAGCGTCGTTGGCGACAGGGCCTACGAGCAGTACTTC. It yields the protein CSVVGDRAYEQYF. The chain has TRBV29-1 and TRBJ2-7, with 7 bases that match TRBD1. The length of the CDR3 is 13 residues. Germline lookup yields CDR1 SQVTM and CDR2 ANQGSEA. The V gene end was trimmed by 6 bases and the J gene end by 2 bases; junction bases not matched to a gene: 7.

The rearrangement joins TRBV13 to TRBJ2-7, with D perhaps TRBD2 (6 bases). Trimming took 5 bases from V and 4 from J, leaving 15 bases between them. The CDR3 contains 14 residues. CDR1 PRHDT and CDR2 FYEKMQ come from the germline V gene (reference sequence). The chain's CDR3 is CASSPRRDGYEQYF. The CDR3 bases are TGTGCCAGCAGCCCGAGGAGGGACGGTTACGAGCAGTACTTC.

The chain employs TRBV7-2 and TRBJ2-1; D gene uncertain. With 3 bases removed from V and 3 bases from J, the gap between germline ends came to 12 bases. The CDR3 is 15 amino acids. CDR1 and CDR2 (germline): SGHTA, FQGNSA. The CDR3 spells CASSFSEWVYNEQFF. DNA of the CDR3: TGTGCCAGCAGCTTCTCAGAGTGGGTCTACAATGAGCAGTTCTTC.

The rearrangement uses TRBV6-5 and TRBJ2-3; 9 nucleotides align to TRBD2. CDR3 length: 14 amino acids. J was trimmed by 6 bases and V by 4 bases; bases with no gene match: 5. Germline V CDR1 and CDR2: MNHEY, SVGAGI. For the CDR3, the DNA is TGTGCCAGCAGTTCCGCGGGGGGGCGGGATACGCAGTATTTT. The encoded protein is CASSSAGGRDTQYF.

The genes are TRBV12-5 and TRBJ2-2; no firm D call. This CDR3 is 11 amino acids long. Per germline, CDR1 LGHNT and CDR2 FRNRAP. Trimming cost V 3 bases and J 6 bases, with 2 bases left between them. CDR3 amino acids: CASGFSGELFF. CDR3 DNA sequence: TGTGCTAGTGGTTTTTCCGGGGAGCTGTTTTTT.

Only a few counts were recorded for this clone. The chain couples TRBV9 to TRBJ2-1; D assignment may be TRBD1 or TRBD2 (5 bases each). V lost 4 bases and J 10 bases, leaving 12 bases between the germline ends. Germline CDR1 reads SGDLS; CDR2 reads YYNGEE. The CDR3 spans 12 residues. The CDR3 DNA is TGTGCCAGCAGCTCTAACTGGGACGAGCAGTTCTTC. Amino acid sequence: CASSSNWDEQFF. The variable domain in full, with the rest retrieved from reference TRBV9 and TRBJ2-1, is DSGVTQTPKHLITATGQRVTLRCSPRSGDLSVYWYQQSLDQGLQFLIQYYNGEERAKGNILERFSAQQFPDLHSELNLSSLELGDSALYFCASSSNWDEQFFGPGTRLTVL.

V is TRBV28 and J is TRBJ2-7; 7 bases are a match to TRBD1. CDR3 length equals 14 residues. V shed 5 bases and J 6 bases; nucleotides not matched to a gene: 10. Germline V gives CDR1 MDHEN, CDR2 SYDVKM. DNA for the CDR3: TGTGCCAGCAGTCCACAGGGGCTAGGAGTCGAGCAGTACTTC. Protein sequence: CASSPQGLGVEQYF.

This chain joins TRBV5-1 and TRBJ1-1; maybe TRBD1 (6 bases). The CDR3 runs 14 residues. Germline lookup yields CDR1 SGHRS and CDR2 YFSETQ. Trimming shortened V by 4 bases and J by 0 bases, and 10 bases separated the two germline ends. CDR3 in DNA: TGCGCCAGCAGCGGGGACACTATGAACACTGAAGCTTTCTTT. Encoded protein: CASSGDTMNTEAFF.

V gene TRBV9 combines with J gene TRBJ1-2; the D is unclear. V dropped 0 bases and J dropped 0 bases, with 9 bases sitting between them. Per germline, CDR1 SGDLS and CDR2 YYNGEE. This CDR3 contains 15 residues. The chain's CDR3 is CASSVGTEANYGYTF. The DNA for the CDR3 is TGTGCCAGCAGCGTAGGCACAGAAGCTAACTATGGCTACACCTTC.

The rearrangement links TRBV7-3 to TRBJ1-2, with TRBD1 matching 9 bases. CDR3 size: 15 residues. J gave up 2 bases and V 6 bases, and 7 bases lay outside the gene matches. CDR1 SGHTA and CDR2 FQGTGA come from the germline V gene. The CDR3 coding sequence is TGTGCCAGCAGTCCGACAGGGGGGACCAACTATGGCTACACCTTC. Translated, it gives CASSPTGGTNYGYTF.

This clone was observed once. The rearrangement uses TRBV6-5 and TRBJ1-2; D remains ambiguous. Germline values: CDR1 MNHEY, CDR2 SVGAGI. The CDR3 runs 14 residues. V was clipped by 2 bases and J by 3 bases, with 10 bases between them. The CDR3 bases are TGTGCCAGCAGTTACACCTCGGTCGACTATGGCTACACCTTC. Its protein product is CASSYTSVDYGYTF.

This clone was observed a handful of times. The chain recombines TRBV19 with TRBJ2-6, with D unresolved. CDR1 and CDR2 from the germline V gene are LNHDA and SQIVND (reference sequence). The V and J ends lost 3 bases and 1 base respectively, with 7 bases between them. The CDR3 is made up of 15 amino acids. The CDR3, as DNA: TGTGCCAGTAGTATGGTAGGATCTGGGGCCAACGTCCTGACTTTC. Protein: CASSMVGSGANVLTF. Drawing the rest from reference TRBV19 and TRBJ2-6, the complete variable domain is DGGITQSPKYLFRKEGQNVTLSCEQNLNHDAMYWYRQDPGQGLRLIYYSQIVNDFQKGDIAEGYSVSREKKESFPLTVTSAQKNPTAFYLCASSMVGSGANVLTFGAGSRLTVL.

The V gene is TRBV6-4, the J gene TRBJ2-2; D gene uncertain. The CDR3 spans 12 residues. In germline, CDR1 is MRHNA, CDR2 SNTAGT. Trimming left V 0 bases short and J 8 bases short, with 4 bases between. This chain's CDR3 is CASSDSTGELFF. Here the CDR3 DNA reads TGTGCCAGCAGTGACTCGACGGGGGAGCTGTTTTTT.

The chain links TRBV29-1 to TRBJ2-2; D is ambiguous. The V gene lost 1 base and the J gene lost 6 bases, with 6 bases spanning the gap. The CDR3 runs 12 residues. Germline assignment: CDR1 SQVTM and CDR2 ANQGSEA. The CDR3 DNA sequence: TGCAGCGTTGAAGCTCGGGCCGGGGAGCTGTTTTTT. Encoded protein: CSVEARAGELFF.

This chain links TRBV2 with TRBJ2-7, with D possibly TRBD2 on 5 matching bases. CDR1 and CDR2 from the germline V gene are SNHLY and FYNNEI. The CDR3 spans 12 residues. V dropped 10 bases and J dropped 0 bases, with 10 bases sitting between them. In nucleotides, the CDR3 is TGTGCCACCCGAGGGAGCTCCTACGAGCAGTACTTC. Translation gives CATRGSSYEQYF.

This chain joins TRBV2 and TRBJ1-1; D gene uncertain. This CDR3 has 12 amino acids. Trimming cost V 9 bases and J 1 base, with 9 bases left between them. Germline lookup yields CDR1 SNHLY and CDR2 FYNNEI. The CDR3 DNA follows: TGTGCCAGTACCCTTGGGAACACTGAAGCTTTCTTT. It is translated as CASTLGNTEAFF.